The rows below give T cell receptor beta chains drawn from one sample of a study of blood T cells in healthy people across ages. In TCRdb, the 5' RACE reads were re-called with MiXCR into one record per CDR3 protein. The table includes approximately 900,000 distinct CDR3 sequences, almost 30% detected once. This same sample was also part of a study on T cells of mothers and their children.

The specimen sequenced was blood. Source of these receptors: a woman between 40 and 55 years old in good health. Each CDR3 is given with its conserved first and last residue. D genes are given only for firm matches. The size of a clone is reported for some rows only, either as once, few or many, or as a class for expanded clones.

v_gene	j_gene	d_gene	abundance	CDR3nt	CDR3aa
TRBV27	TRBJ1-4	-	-	TGTGCCAGCAGTTCCGGCGGGGGCGGGAATGAAAAACTGTTTTTT	CASSSGGGGNEKLFF
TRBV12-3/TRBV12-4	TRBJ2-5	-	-	TGTGCCAGCAGCCGGTTAGGACGGGACCAGTACTTC	CASSRLGRDQYF
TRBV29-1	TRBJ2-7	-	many	TGCAGCATACCGGGACAAGGGTTATTGGAGCAGTACTTC	CSIPGQGLLEQYF
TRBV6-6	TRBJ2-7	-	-	TGTGCCAGCAGTTCCCGACCGGATAACTACAATGAGCAGTACTTC	CASSSRPDNYNEQYF
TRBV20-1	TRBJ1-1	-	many	TGCAGTGCTCCCGGCCGCGAGGAAGCTTTCTTT	CSAPGREEAFF
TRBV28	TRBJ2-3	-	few	TGTGCCAGCAGCCACCTCCCAGATACGCAGTATTTT	CASSHLPDTQYF
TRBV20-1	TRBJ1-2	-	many	TGCAGTGCTAGAGATTCTAGGGCAGGGAGGGTCTACTATGGCTACACCTTC	CSARDSRAGRVYYGYTF
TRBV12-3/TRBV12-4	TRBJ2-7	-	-	TGTGCCAGCAGCTATTACGGCTACGAGCAGTACTTC	CASSYYGYEQYF
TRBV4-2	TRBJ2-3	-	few	TGTGCCAGCAGCCAAGAGTACCGCCCGGATACGCAGTATTTT	CASSQEYRPDTQYF
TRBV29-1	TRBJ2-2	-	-	TGCAGCGTTTCAGGGCCCCGCACCGGGGAGCTGTTTTTT	CSVSGPRTGELFF
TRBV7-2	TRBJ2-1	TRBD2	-	TGTGCCAGCAGCTACCGGGTGTTAGCGGGGGACGATGAGCAGTTCTTC	CASSYRVLAGDDEQFF
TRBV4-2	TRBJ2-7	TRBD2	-	TGTGCCAGCAGCCAAGATAGAGCGGGGGGGAGCGAGCAGTACTTC	CASSQDRAGGSEQYF
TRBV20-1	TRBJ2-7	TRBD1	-	TGCAGTGCTGAACCTGACAGGGTTCTCTACGAGCAGTACTTC	CSAEPDRVLYEQYF
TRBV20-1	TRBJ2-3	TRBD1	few	TGCAGTGCTAACGGACAGGGGGTCATCGCAGATACGCAGTATTTT	CSANGQGVIADTQYF
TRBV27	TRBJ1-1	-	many	TGTGCCAGCAGTTTAGGGGGGCGGACTGAAGCTTTCTTT	CASSLGGRTEAFF
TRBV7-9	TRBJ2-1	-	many	TGTGCCAGCACCTCATCAATCAGGGGCACCTACAATGAGCAGTTCTTC	CASTSSIRGTYNEQFF
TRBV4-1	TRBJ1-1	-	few	TGCGCCAGCAGCCAAGAGGCAACATTTAAACAGAACACTGAAGCTTTCTTT	CASSQEATFKQNTEAFF
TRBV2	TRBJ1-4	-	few	TGTGCCAGCAGTTATCCGGCTGAAAAACTGTTTTTT	CASSYPAEKLFF
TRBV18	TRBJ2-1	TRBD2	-	TGCGCCAGCTCACCACGGGGACTAGCGGGGGGGCAGACCCGCGGCAAGCAGTTCTTC	CASSPRGLAGGQTRGKQFF
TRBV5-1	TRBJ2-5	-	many	TGCGCCAGCAGCCGGAATGGACAGAGCCGAGAGACCCAGTACTTC	CASSRNGQSRETQYF
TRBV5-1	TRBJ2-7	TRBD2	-	TGCGCCAGCAGCCATCCCTCGACTAGCGGGGCCTCCTACGAGCAGTACTTC	CASSHPSTSGASYEQYF
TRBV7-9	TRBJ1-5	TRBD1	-	TGTGCCAGCAGCGGACAGGGGGCGAGGGATCAGCCCCAGCATTTT	CASSGQGARDQPQHF
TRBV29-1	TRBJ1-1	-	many	TGCAGCGTTGAATCTGGGGGGGGAGCTTTCTTT	CSVESGGGAFF
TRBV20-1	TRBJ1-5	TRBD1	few	TGCAGCGCCCTCGGGGACAGGGAATGGATATCGCAGCCCCAGCATTTT	CSALGDREWISQPQHF
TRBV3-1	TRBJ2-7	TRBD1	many	TGTGCCAGCAGCCAAGTCCCCTTTGGACAGGGCAGGACCTACGAGCAGTACTTC	CASSQVPFGQGRTYEQYF
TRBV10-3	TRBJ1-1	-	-	TGTGCCATCAGTGAGTGGGGGGAGACTGAAGCTTTCTTT	CAISEWGETEAFF
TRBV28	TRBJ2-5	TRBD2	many	TGTGCCAGCGGGACTAGCGGGGGAAAAGAGACCCAGTACTTC	CASGTSGGKETQYF
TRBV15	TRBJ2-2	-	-	TGTGCCACCAGCCCACGACACCTAGATTTGAACACCGGGGAGCTGTTTTTT	CATSPRHLDLNTGELFF
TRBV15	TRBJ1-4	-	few	TGTGCCACCAGCAACGAGCGAGGGACTAATGAAAAACTGTTTTTT	CATSNERGTNEKLFF
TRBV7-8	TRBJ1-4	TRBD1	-	TGTGCCAGCAGCTTAGGGGACAGGGGGGCTAATGAAAAACTGTTTTTT	CASSLGDRGANEKLFF
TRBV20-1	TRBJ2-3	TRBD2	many	TGCAGTGCCCTCGCGACTAGCGGGTCAGATACGCAGTATTTT	CSALATSGSDTQYF
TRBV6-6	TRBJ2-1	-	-	TGTGCCAGCAGTTGGAATCAGGGAGTTGGGGTAAATGAGCAGTTCTTC	CASSWNQGVGVNEQFF
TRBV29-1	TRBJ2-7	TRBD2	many	TGCAGCGTTGATAGCGGGGCCCACGAGCAGTACTTC	CSVDSGAHEQYF
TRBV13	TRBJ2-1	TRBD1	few	TGTGCCAGCAGCTTGACAGGGGATTCGAGCAATGAGCAGTTCTTC	CASSLTGDSSNEQFF
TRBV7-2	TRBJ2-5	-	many	TGTGCCAGCAGCCTAGCAGCGCCCGGGGGCCAAGAGACCCAGTACTTC	CASSLAAPGGQETQYF
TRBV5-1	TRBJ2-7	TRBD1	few	TGCGCCAGCAGCCCCCTGACAGGGAGCCACGAGCAGTACTTC	CASSPLTGSHEQYF
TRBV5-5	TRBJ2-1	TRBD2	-	TGTGCCAGCAGCTTGGTCTCTAGCGGACCCTACAATGAGCAGTTCTTC	CASSLVSSGPYNEQFF
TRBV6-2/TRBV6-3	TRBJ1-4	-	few	TGTGCCAGCAGTTACTCCCGAGGATCCTATGCAACTAATGAGAAACTGTTTTTT	CASSYSRGSYATNEKLFF
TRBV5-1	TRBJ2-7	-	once	TGCGCCAGCAGCTTGGCCGGGGGTGCGGTCTACGAGCAGTACTTC	CASSLAGGAVYEQYF
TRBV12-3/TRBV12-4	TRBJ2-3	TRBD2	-	TGTGCCAGCAGCCGCCTAAGCGGGGATCGGAATACGCAGTATTTT	CASSRLSGDRNTQYF
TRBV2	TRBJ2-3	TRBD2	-	TGTGCCAGCATGTCCACTAGCGGGGGCGACGATACGCAGTATTTT	CASMSTSGGDDTQYF
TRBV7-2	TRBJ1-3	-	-	TGTGCCAGCAGCCACGGTGGGGTTCAACACTCTGGAAACACCATATATTTT	CASSHGGVQHSGNTIYF
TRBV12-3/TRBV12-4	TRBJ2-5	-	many	TGTGCCAGCAGTTTAGCGATGATGGAGACCCAGTACTTC	CASSLAMMETQYF
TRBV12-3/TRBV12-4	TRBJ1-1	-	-	TGTGCCAGCAGTTTATTACCGCCGAACACTGAAGCTTTCTTT	CASSLLPPNTEAFF
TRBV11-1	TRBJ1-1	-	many	TGTGCCAGCAGCCCTAGAGGAGTCATGAACACTGAAGCTTTCTTT	CASSPRGVMNTEAFF
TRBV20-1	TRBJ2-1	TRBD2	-	TGCAGTGCTAGAGGGGGGGGAACAATGACGCAGTTCTTC	CSARGGGTMTQFF
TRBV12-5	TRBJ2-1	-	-	TGTGCTAGTGGTTTGGGGGGGGGGCCGGTAAATGAGCAGTTCTTC	CASGLGGGPVNEQFF
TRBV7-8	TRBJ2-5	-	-	TGTGCCAGCAGCTTATACGGCCGAAGAAGGGGCATAAGGTTACCCTCCCAAGAGACCCAGTACTTC	CASSLYGRRRGIRLPSQETQYF
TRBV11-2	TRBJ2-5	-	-	TGTGCCAGCAGCGGACCGAAAATGGGGACCCAGTACTTC	CASSGPKMGTQYF
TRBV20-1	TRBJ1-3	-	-	TGCAGTGCTAGATCTCAGCGGGATGGAAACACCATATATTTT	CSARSQRDGNTIYF
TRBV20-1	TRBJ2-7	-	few	TGCAGTGCTAGAGACAGGGATTCCTACAATGAGCAGTACTTC	CSARDRDSYNEQYF